This T cell receptor beta chain was captured in a study of T cell repertoires in cytomegalovirus infection. Study details: Matching HLA type, along with CMV infection, was indicated by public TCR beta signatures.

Study results and caveats: Cumulative frequency of public TCR beta families picked out carriers of CMV plus the relevant HLA. CMV-specific TCR beta clonotypes restricted by HLA-C dominated the ex vivo response.

Per germline, CDR1 SGHKS and CDR2 YYEKEE (reference sequence). Trimming stripped 4 bases from V and 7 bases from J, with 17 bases between. The CDR3 has 15 residues. There are a few counts of this clonotype. Its target is unknown. TCRdb re-derived calls from the reads in MiXCR, one entry per CDR3 protein. There are fewer than 400,000 distinct CDR3 sequences in the sample; 15% to 20% occur only once, and 8.7% lies in the top ten. The receptor was derived from a human donor in good health (CMV status not recorded). Some clones in this sample may be carry-over from other donors' samples. The rearrangement joins TRBV5-5 to TRBJ1-4; TRBD1 might be the D (5 bases). The sample consisted of PBMCs. CDR3 bases: TGTGCCAGCAGCCTAACCATGGGGCTACTTGAAAAACTGTTTTTT. Protein: CASSLTMGLLEKLFF.